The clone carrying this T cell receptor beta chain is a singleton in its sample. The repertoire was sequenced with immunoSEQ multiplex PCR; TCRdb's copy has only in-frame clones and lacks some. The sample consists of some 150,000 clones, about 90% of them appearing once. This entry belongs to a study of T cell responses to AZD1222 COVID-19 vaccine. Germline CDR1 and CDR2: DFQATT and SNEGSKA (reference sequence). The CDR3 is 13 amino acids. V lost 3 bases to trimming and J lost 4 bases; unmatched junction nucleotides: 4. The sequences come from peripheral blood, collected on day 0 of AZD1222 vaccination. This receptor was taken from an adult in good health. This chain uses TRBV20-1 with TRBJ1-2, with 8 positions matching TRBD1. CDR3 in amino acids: CSASPTGGYGYTF. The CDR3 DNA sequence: TGCAGTGCTAGTCCTACAGGGGGCTATGGCTACACCTTC.